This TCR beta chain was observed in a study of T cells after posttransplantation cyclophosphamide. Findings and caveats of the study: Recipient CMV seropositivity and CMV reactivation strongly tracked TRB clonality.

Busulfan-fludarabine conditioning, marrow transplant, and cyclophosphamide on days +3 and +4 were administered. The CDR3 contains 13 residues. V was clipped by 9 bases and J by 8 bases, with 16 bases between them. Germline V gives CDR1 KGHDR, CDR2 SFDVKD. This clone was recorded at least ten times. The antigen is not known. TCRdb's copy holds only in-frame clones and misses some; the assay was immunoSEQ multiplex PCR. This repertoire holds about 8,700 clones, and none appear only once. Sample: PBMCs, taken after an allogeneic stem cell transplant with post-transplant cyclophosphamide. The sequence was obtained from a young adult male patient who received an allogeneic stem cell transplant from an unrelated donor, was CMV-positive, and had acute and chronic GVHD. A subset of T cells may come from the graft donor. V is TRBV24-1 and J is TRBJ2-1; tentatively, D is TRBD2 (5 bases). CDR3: CATRGRSNHEQFF. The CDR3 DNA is TGTGCCACCCGCGGGCGTAGTAACCATGAGCAGTTCTTC.